One sample yielded the 2 T cell receptor beta chains listed below, sequenced in a study of T cells after yellow fever vaccination. TCRdb reanalysed the 5' RACE reads using MiXCR and keeps one entry per CDR3 protein. The table has hundreds of thousands of distinct CDR3 sequences, under 15% seen once. This specimen consisted of CD4+ T cells sorted from PBMCs, obtained 15 days after the yellow fever booster vaccination. The origin of the receptors is a man between 18 and 29 years old who received the YFV17D yellow fever vaccine.

DNA of the CDR3: TGTGCCTGGAGTACGTACAGGGGGCTCAGCCCCCGTGGGACTGAAGCTTTCTTT. It encodes CAWSTYRGLSPRGTEAFF. The V gene is TRBV30, the J gene TRBJ1-1, with 9 bases aligning to TRBD1. The germline CDR1 and CDR2 sequences are GTSNPN and SVGIG (reference sequence). CDR3 size: 18 residues. V dropped 2 bases and J dropped 5; count of bases not matched to a gene: 18.

J is TRBJ2-2 and V is TRBV5-1; perhaps D is TRBD1 or TRBD2 (6 bases each). Trimming removed 6 bases from V and 2 bases from J, with 29 bases in between. Germline values: CDR1 SGHRS, CDR2 YFSETQ. The CDR3 length is 20 residues. DNA of the CDR3: TGCGCCAGCATACTAAGCTTGGTCAAAGTAGGGGGGCCCAACACCGGGGAGCTGTTTTTT. It specifies CASILSLVKVGGPNTGELFF.